These T cell receptor beta chains were read from a single sample in a study of beta chain features in type 1 diabetes. Measured with immunoSEQ multiplex PCR; TCRdb has only the in-frame clones, and not every one. This sample has some 660,000 clones; more than 13% occur once, and the top ten carry around 0.04%. Sequencing was performed on naive CD4+ T cells from blood. These receptors came from a man younger than 35 with type 1 diabetes. CDR3s include the opening cysteine and the closing phenylalanine or tryptophan. D genes are given only for firm matches. A clone size is listed for some rows: how often the clone was seen (once, few, many), or a class if it is expanded.

d_gene	v_gene	j_gene	len	abundance	CDR3aa	CDR3nt
NA	TRBV7-2	TRBJ1-1	15	NA	CASSRYSTGNTEAFF	TGTGCCAGCAGCAGATACTCGACAGGGAACACTGAAGCTTTCTTT
NA	TRBV5-4	TRBJ2-1	14	few	CASSLAFPYNEQFF	TGTGCCAGCAGCTTGGCCTTTCCCTACAATGAGCAGTTCTTC
NA	TRBV9	TRBJ2-5	13	NA	CASSPQGQETQYF	TGTGCCAGCAGCCCCCAGGGGCAAGAGACCCAGTACTTC
NA	TRBV10-3	TRBJ2-3	16	many	CAIRAALGLSTDTQYF	TGTGCCATCAGGGCTGCTTTGGGACTGAGCACAGATACGCAGTATTTT
TRBD1	TRBV5-1	TRBJ2-5	15	NA	CASSLGQGARETQYF	TGCGCCAGCAGCTTGGGACAGGGAGCCCGAGAGACCCAGTACTTC
NA	TRBV21-1	TRBJ2-4	13	many	CATPWTQGNIQYF	TGTGCCACCCCTTGGACCCAGGGAAACATTCAGTACTTC
TRBD1	TRBV30	TRBJ2-5	13	NA	CAWSDRGPETQYF	TGTGCCTGGAGTGATAGGGGGCCAGAGACCCAGTACTTC
NA	TRBV7-3	TRBJ1-1	14	few	CASRAQGSNTEAFF	TGTGCCAGCAGGGCTCAGGGGTCGAACACTGAAGCTTTCTTT
NA	TRBV19	TRBJ1-5	15	few	CASSTQGGSNQPQHF	TGTGCCAGTAGTACCCAGGGTGGAAGCAATCAGCCCCAGCATTTT
TRBD1	TRBV2	TRBJ2-2	13	NA	CASGQENTGELFF	TGTGCCAGCGGACAGGAGAACACCGGGGAGCTGTTTTTT
TRBD1	TRBV29-1	TRBJ1-4	14	NA	CSVEPGQGNEKLFF	TGCAGCGTTGAACCAGGACAGGGCAATGAAAAACTGTTTTTT
NA	TRBV11-3	TRBJ1-1	13	NA	CASSRGPRDEAFF	TGTGCCAGCAGCCGCGGCCCCCGCGATGAAGCTTTCTTT
NA	TRBV7-9	TRBJ1-6	14	NA	CASSYWTDNSPLHF	TGTGCCAGCAGCTATTGGACAGACAATTCACCCCTCCACTTT
TRBD2	TRBV2	TRBJ2-7	15	NA	CASRGLAGGPSEQYF	TGTGCCAGCAGGGGACTAGCGGGAGGGCCCTCCGAGCAGTACTTC
TRBD2	TRBV7-2	TRBJ2-1	15	NA	CASSLWTSGDNEQFF	TGTGCCAGCAGCTTGTGGACTAGCGGGGACAATGAGCAGTTCTTC
NA	TRBV5-1	TRBJ2-1	11	few	CASSLSNEQFF	TGCGCCAGCAGCCTCAGCAATGAGCAGTTCTTC
NA	TRBV18	TRBJ2-1	14	few	CASSPKAANNEQFF	TGTGCCAGCTCACCCAAGGCAGCCAACAATGAGCAGTTCTTC
TRBD1	TRBV7-9	TRBJ2-2	16	few	CASSLWTGGFTGELFF	TGTGCCAGCAGCTTATGGACAGGGGGCTTTACCGGGGAGCTGTTTTTT
NA	TRBV29-1	TRBJ2-7	12	few	CSVARGPYEQYF	TGCAGCGTTGCTCGGGGCCCCTACGAGCAGTACTTC
NA	TRBV30	TRBJ1-2	13	few	CAWSGLDNYGYTF	TGTGCCTGGAGTGGCTTAGATAACTATGGCTACACCTTC
NA	TRBV9	TRBJ2-1	16	few	CASSPREGRLTNEQFF	TGTGCCAGCAGCCCCAGAGAGGGGCGCTTAACCAATGAGCAGTTCTTC
TRBD1	TRBV6-1	TRBJ2-3	17	few	CASSEATLGQSTDTQYF	TGTGCCAGCAGTGAAGCGACTCTGGGACAGAGCACAGATACGCAGTATTTT
NA	TRBV7-3	TRBJ1-2	16	few	CASSLMGMDLNYGYTF	TGTGCCAGCAGCTTAATGGGGATGGATTTAAACTATGGCTACACCTTC
NA	TRBV28	TRBJ2-7	13	NA	CASTTGSSYEQYF	TGTGCCAGCACAACAGGAAGCTCCTACGAGCAGTACTTC
TRBD2	TRBV10-3	TRBJ2-1	16	NA	CATKGLAGEFGDEQFF	TGTGCCACCAAGGGACTAGCGGGAGAATTTGGGGATGAGCAGTTCTTC
NA	TRBV30	TRBJ1-2	13	NA	CALGGAANYGYTF	TGTGCCTTAGGGGGGGCTGCTAACTATGGCTACACCTTC
NA	TRBV7-2	TRBJ2-7	12	few	CASSPPVYEQYF	TGTGCCAGCAGCCCTCCGGTCTACGAGCAGTACTTC
NA	TRBV9	TRBJ1-6	14	few	CASSVTSYNSPLHF	TGTGCCAGCAGCGTCACCTCCTATAATTCACCCCTCCACTTT
TRBD1	TRBV7-9	TRBJ1-2	14	few	CASSLTGGIYGYTF	TGTGCCAGCAGCTTGACAGGGGGGATCTATGGCTACACCTTC
NA	TRBV7-8	TRBJ2-2	16	NA	CASTLNPGKNTGELFF	TGTGCCAGCACCTTAAATCCGGGAAAAAACACCGGGGAGCTGTTTTTT
NA	TRBV21-1	TRBJ1-4	14	NA	CASSMTGSDEKLFF	TGTGCCAGCAGCATGACAGGGTCGGATGAAAAACTGTTTTTT
NA	TRBV30	TRBJ2-7	15	NA	CAWSVRDTRRAKQYF	TGTGCCTGGAGTGTACGGGACACCCGGCGGGCGAAACAGTACTTC
NA	TRBV19	TRBJ2-1	11	once	CASSRPGEQFF	TGTGCCAGTAGTAGACCGGGTGAGCAGTTCTTC
TRBD2	TRBV30	TRBJ2-1	15	few	CAWTRTSGAYNEQFF	TGTGCCTGGACCCGGACTAGCGGAGCCTACAATGAGCAGTTCTTC
TRBD1	TRBV7-9	TRBJ2-5	13	NA	CASSRQGGETQYF	TGTGCCAGCAGTAGACAGGGTGGAGAGACCCAGTACTTC
NA	TRBV5-1	TRBJ2-1	13	NA	CASMETSLAEQFF	TGCGCCAGCATGGAGACCTCCCTCGCCGAGCAGTTCTTC
NA	TRBV19	TRBJ2-1	15	NA	CASSARESSYNEQFF	TGTGCCAGTAGTGCAAGGGAGAGCTCCTACAATGAGCAGTTCTTC
TRBD1	TRBV11-2	TRBJ2-3	15	NA	CASSFRDRGTDTQYF	TGTGCCAGCAGCTTCCGGGACAGGGGCACAGATACGCAGTATTTT
NA	TRBV6-5	TRBJ2-5	14	NA	CASSYSGLKETQYF	TGTGCCAGCAGTTACTCGGGGTTGAAAGAGACCCAGTACTTC
TRBD1	TRBV30	TRBJ2-1	15	few	CAWKTQGASYNEQFF	TGTGCCTGGAAAACACAGGGGGCGTCCTACAATGAGCAGTTCTTC
TRBD1	TRBV27	TRBJ2-2	14	few	CASAPQGLGGELFF	TGTGCCAGCGCCCCACAGGGGCTCGGCGGGGAGCTGTTTTTT
NA	TRBV30	TRBJ1-2	11	NA	CAWSVRSGYTF	TGTGCCTGGAGTGTACGTTCTGGCTACACCTTC
NA	TRBV28	TRBJ1-1	13	few	CASSPEGTGEAFF	TGTGCCAGCAGCCCCGAGGGGACGGGGGAAGCTTTCTTT
NA	TRBV10-1	TRBJ2-7	15	NA	CASSETGLESYEQYF	TGCGCCAGCAGTGAGACGGGACTTGAGTCCTACGAGCAGTACTTC
TRBD1	TRBV9	TRBJ1-2	13	NA	CASSQGQPNGYTF	TGTGCCAGCAGCCAGGGACAGCCGAATGGCTACACCTTC
NA	TRBV30	TRBJ1-1	13	few	CASSRGMNTEAFF	TGTGCCTCCTCGAGGGGGATGAACACTGAAGCTTTCTTT
NA	TRBV28	TRBJ1-2	13	NA	CASSFPQNYGYTF	TGTGCCAGCAGTTTCCCACAGAACTATGGCTACACCTTC
NA	TRBV6-6	TRBJ2-5	15	NA	CASSYSGLALETQYF	TGTGCCAGCAGTTACTCGGGCTTAGCCTTAGAGACCCAGTACTTC